The next 11 T cell receptor beta chains were all read from a single sample in a study of cytomegalovirus exposure and HLA in healthy donors (dated by TCRdb to 2016 to 2017). The library was obtained by the immunoSEQ multiplex PCR assay. The multiplex PCR relied on a mix of 60 forward primers for TCR Vbeta segments and 13 reverse primers for TCR Jbeta segments. In its TCRdb copy, this immuneACCESS table keeps in-frame sequences only and misses some clones. Where compared with another copy, unresolved V genes explain less than half of these, and the others have no known cause. The sample table records some 50,000 clones; around 68% of these occur just once. About 6% of the sample goes to the ten largest clones. Sequences were obtained from PBMCs. The receptors were gathered from a man aged 25 to 45 in good health and CMV-seronegative.

The gene calls are TRBV2 and TRBJ1-5, with 7 nucleotides matching TRBD1. J lost 2 bases, V lost 5 bases, and 6 bases had no gene match. The CDR3 has 15 residues. Germline CDR1 and CDR2: SNHLY and FYNNEI. Here the CDR3 reads CASSLTGQGNQPQHF. In DNA form, the CDR3 reads TGTGCCAGCAGTCTGACAGGACAGGGCAATCAGCCCCAGCATTTT.

V and J are TRBV29-1 and TRBJ2-7; D may be TRBD2 (6 bases). V gave up 4 bases and J gave up 3 bases, with 10 bases separating them. The length of the CDR3 is 12 residues. The germline CDR1 and CDR2 sequences are SQVTM and ANQGSEA. The DNA of the CDR3 is TGCAGCGTTGTTGGGGGGAACTACGAGCAGTACTTC. Its translation is CSVVGGNYEQYF.

This chain connects TRBV27 to TRBJ2-7; no definite D call. Trimming stripped 0 bases from V and 1 base from J, with 4 bases between. This CDR3 is 13 amino acids long. The V gene's germline CDR1 is MNHEY and CDR2 SMNVEV (reference sequence). The CDR3 reads CASSLSLSYEQYF. The CDR3 nucleotides read TGTGCCAGCAGTTTATCCCTATCCTACGAGCAGTACTTC.

The gene calls are TRBV14 and TRBJ2-7; 8 bases agree with TRBD2. The germline V gene has CDR1 SGHDN and CDR2 FVKESK. The CDR3 loop spans 14 amino acids. J lost 3 bases, V lost 5 bases, and 6 bases had no gene match. The CDR3 DNA is TGTGCCAGCAGCAATACCGGGACTAGCTACGAGCAGTACTTC. Its protein product is CASSNTGTSYEQYF.

The chain joins TRBV5-6 to TRBJ2-1, with TRBD1 matching over 7 bases. CDR1 is SGHDT, CDR2 YYEEEE, per germline. V shed 1 base, J shed 4 bases, and the junction held 5 bases outside the gene matches. The CDR3 spans 15 residues. CDR3 protein: CASSLWRTGYNEQFF. Written as DNA, the CDR3 is TGTGCCAGCAGCTTGTGGCGGACAGGTTACAATGAGCAGTTCTTC.

This clone was detected a few times. The chain joins TRBV6-4 to TRBJ2-1; possible D gene TRBD1, 6 bases. V was clipped by 2 bases and J by 6 bases, with 14 bases between them. Germline CDR1 reads MRHNA; CDR2 reads SNTAGT. This CDR3 region has 15 residues. CDR3 sequence reads: CASSDKGDSGNEQFF. Here the CDR3 DNA reads TGTGCCAGCAGTGACAAGGGGGATTCGGGCAATGAGCAGTTCTTC.

The chain is built from TRBV7-9 and TRBJ2-1; tentatively, D is TRBD1 (6 bases). Germline CDR1 is SEHNR and CDR2 is FQNEAQ (reference sequence). V lost 7 bases to trimming and J lost 1 base, with 11 bases between them. The CDR3 loop spans 14 amino acids. CDR3 loop: CASTPGESYNEQFF. DNA of the CDR3: TGTGCCAGCACTCCAGGGGAATCCTACAATGAGCAGTTCTTC.

This chain uses TRBV5-1 with TRBJ1-4, with 7 positions matching TRBD1. CDR1 and CDR2 (germline): SGHRS, YFSETQ. The CDR3 loop spans 15 amino acids. J was trimmed by 6 bases and V by 5 bases; bases with no gene match: 10. CDR3 bases: TGCGCCAGCAGGCTCCAGGGGGTAGGGGATGAAAAACTGTTTTTT. Translating it yields CASRLQGVGDEKLFF.

The rearrangement joins TRBV7-9 to TRBJ2-1; 9 bases agree with TRBD2. CDR3 length: 15 residues. V lost 7 bases and J lost 5; bases outside the gene matches: 9. Looked up from germline, CDR1 is SEHNR and CDR2 is FQNEAQ (reference sequence). The CDR3 protein is CASNPPGLANNEQFF. The DNA of the CDR3 is TGTGCCAGCAACCCACCGGGACTAGCTAACAATGAGCAGTTCTTC.

V usage is TRBV30 and J usage is TRBJ2-5; a weak D match, TRBD2 (6 bases). The J call may be mistaken, given a closer DNA end match to TRBJ2-7. Germline CDR1 is GTSNPN and CDR2 is SVGIG (reference sequence). This CDR3 has 14 residues. The CDR3 loop is CAWTSGAGIYEQYF. CDR3 DNA sequence: TGTGCCTGGACATCCGGGGCGGGAATCTACGAGCAGTACTTC.

This clone was detected only a few times. The V and J genes are TRBV5-4 and TRBJ2-2; 8 nucleotides match TRBD2. V was clipped by 0 bases and J by 6 bases; unmatched bases: 4. Germline V gene data show CDR1 as SGHNT and CDR2 as YYREEE (reference sequence). The length of the CDR3 is 15 residues. This CDR3 reads CASSLVGRASGELFF. In DNA form, the CDR3 reads TGTGCCAGCAGCTTGGTCGGGAGGGCCTCCGGGGAGCTGTTTTTT.